This T cell receptor (beta chain) was recorded in a study of shared clonotypes between healthy human individuals. Across the study: Ranging from 18 to 49 in age, donors were a couple of women and a few men.

Evenly divided among several immunoSEQ plates was the genomic DNA of each subset. Using immunoSEQ multiplex PCR, the repertoire was profiled, and TCRdb retains in-frame clones only, with some absent. This sample has over a million clones, with over 95% found just once. Trimming pared 4 bases from V and 6 bases from J, leaving 15 bases between. The CDR3 contains 15 residues. Germline CDR1 is KGHSH and CDR2 is LQKENI. Study outcomes and limitations: Naive subsets generally had larger estimated richness than memory subsets. Only blood was sampled, and tissue TCR repertoires likely differ from blood ones.

About this clone: Its target is unknown.

The chain joins TRBV18 to TRBJ2-2; tentative D call: TRBD2 (6 bases). Sequencing was carried out using naive CD4+ T cells sorted from blood. Subset indicated: CD45RA+ positively selected. The receptor was isolated from a man aged 30 to 39 in good health. DNA for the CDR3: TGTGCCAGCTCACTGGACTACCTAAGGTCCGGGGAGCTGTTTTTT. Its translation: CASSLDYLRSGELFF. The full variable domain, in which reference TRBV18 and TRBJ2-2 provide the parts outside the CDR3, is NAGVMQNPRHLVRRRGQEARLRCSPMKGHSHVYWYRQLPEEGLKFMVYLQKENIIDESGMPKERFSAEFPKEGPSILRIQQVVRGDSAAYFCASSLDYLRSGELFFGEGSRLTVL.